These 14 T cell receptor beta chains share one sample of origin, sequenced in a study of T cells in Graves' hyperthyroidism and ophthalmopathy (dated by TCRdb to between 2018 and 2021). Libraries were prepared through multiplex PCR. The run used an Illumina HiSeq 2000. Amplification of TCR beta CDR3 regions was carried out from RNA transcripts. For the first round of RT-PCR on the TCR CDR3, the HTBI primer set was used together with the Qiagen OneStep RT-PCR kit. TCRdb applied fastp at Q25 and MiXCR to the public reads, then kept only in-frame beta chains. Each record represents a unique CDR3 protein, reported with the most common genes and DNA among its rows. This sample holds hundreds of thousands of distinct CDR3 sequences; about 14% were observed only once. Together, the top ten hold around 13% of the sample. The sample was blood. These receptors originate from a woman between 45 and 60 years old with Graves' ophthalmopathy.

Many counts were recorded for this clonotype. The chain joins TRBV6-2 or TRBV6-3 to TRBJ1-2; TRBD1 aligns across 7 bases. The CDR3 has 17 residues. Germline CDR1 reads MNHEY; CDR2 reads SVGEGT. J lost 0 bases, V lost 6 bases, and 13 bases had no gene match. The CDR3 DNA is TGTGCCAGCAGCCCTCAGGGGACAGAGAAAGCTAACTATGGCTACACCTTC. Translated, it gives CASSPQGTEKANYGYTF.

This clonotype came up many times. This chain uses TRBV28 with TRBJ2-3; 15 nucleotides align to TRBD2. J gave up 6 bases and V 6 bases, and 19 bases lay outside the gene matches. CDR3 size: 20 residues. CDR1 is MDHEN, CDR2 SYDVKM, per germline. CDR3 nucleotides: TGTGCCAGCAGGGAGCGAAGGACTAGCGGGAGGGCCAGCCCTTGGGATACGCAGTATTTT. It specifies CASRERRTSGRASPWDTQYF.

This clonotype was seen many times. The genes are TRBV9 and TRBJ2-5, with 10 bases matching TRBD2. From germline, CDR1 is SGDLS and CDR2 YYNGEE. The CDR3 spans 16 residues. The J segment lost 5 bases and the V segment lost 0 bases, leaving 7 bases of the junction unmatched. Written as DNA, the CDR3 is TGTGCCAGCAGCGTAGACCTAGCGGGAGTACGGGAGACCCAGTACTTC. Translation: CASSVDLAGVRETQYF.

The chain combines TRBV9 with TRBJ2-1; TRBD2 aligns across 11 bases. The CDR3 runs to 16 residues. Unmatched junction bases numbered 9, after V lost 0 bases and J lost 10 bases. CDR1 and CDR2 from the germline V gene are SGDLS and YYNGEE. This chain's CDR3 is CASSVGGLAGTLEQFF. DNA of the CDR3: TGTGCCAGCAGCGTAGGAGGACTAGCGGGCACACTAGAGCAGTTCTTC.

This clonotype appeared a few times. The chain uses TRBV6-1 and TRBJ2-3; tentatively, D is TRBD2 (6 bases). Trimming took off 6 bases at V and 5 bases at J, with 24 bases between the two ends. The germline CDR1 and CDR2 sequences are MNHNS and SASEGT. The CDR3 length is 17 residues. The CDR3 here is CASSLHPDYIKQDTQYF. CDR3 sequence (DNA): TGTGCCAGCAGCCTACACCCGGACTACATTAAACAAGATACGCAGTATTTT.

There are a few counts of this clonotype. The V and J genes are TRBV12-3 or TRBV12-4 and TRBJ2-6, with 7 bases aligning to TRBD2. After removal of 6 bases from V and 0 bases from J, the junction contained 11 bases not matched to a gene. There are 18 residues in the CDR3. The CDR3 reads CASRFDVGRSSGANVLTF. The CDR3 DNA is TGTGCCAGCAGGTTCGACGTCGGGAGGAGCTCTGGGGCCAACGTCCTGACTTTC.

This clonotype has a handful of counts. This chain joins TRBV5-4 and TRBJ2-1; 9 positions agree with TRBD1. Germline assignment: CDR1 SGHNT and CDR2 YYREEE (reference sequence). Germline trimming cut 3 bases from V and 10 bases from J; bases unmatched to any gene: 8. This CDR3 spans 14 amino acids. CDR3 in DNA: TGTGCCAGCAGCTACCCACAGGGGGCTGAGGAGCAGTTCTTC. This translates into CASSYPQGAEEQFF.

The V call is TRBV5-5, the J call TRBJ2-7; TRBD1 might be the D (6 bases). Judging by the DNA end, TRBJ2-1 fits better; the J call may be wrong. The CDR3 spans 13 residues. The germline V gene has CDR1 SGHKS and CDR2 YYEKEE (reference sequence). Here the CDR3 reads CASSLDRDYEQFF. The CDR3 DNA reads as TGTGCCAGCAGCTTGGACAGGGATTACGAGCAGTTCTTC.

At least ten counts were recorded for this clonotype. V gene TRBV30 combines with J gene TRBJ2-1; 8 bases agree with TRBD2. The V gene's germline CDR1 is GTSNPN and CDR2 SVGIG (reference sequence). V dropped 2 bases and J dropped 4; count of bases not matched to a gene: 4. This CDR3 contains 14 residues. The CDR3 spells CAWSRGLGYNEQFF. CDR3 sequence (DNA): TGTGCCTGGAGTCGGGGACTAGGGTACAATGAGCAGTTCTTC.

V is TRBV28 and J is TRBJ2-7; TRBD1 matches 8 bases. The CDR3 consists of 15 residues. Germline V gives CDR1 MDHEN, CDR2 SYDVKM. V gave up 6 bases and J gave up 3 bases; unmatched junction bases: 10. DNA for the CDR3: TGTGCCAGCAGAACAGGGGGGATGGACCTCTACGAGCAGTACTTC. Encoded protein: CASRTGGMDLYEQYF.

This clonotype has ten or more counts. The chain carries TRBV20-1 and TRBJ2-1; 9 bases are a match to TRBD2. Germline CDR1 is DFQATT and CDR2 is SNEGSKA (reference sequence). Trimming removed 3 bases from V and 5 bases from J; junction bases left unmatched: 5. This CDR3 region has 14 residues. CDR3 in amino acids: CSARVAGANNEQFF. Here the CDR3 DNA reads TGCAGTGCTAGGGTAGCGGGAGCAAACAATGAGCAGTTCTTC.

To note about this clonotype: Just one base apart from a much larger clone, this may be a read error. The V and J genes are TRBV2 and TRBJ2-1, with TRBD2 matching over 7 bases. The J call is uncertain, as TRBJ2-7 better fits the DNA end. CDR3 length equals 14 residues. Germline CDR1 and CDR2: SNHLY and FYNNEI. CDR3 in amino acids: CASLRDYSYNEQYF. Here the CDR3 DNA reads TGTGCCAGCCTCCGGGACTACTCCTACAATGAGCAGTACTTC.

The chain joins TRBV4-2 to TRBJ1-5; D is undetermined. CDR3 length: 14 residues. V was trimmed by 1 base and J by 1 base, leaving 5 bases between them. Germline V gene lookup returns CDR1 LGHNA and CDR2 YNFKEQ. The CDR3 reads CASSQGYSNQPQHF. CDR3 sequence (DNA): TGTGCCAGCAGCCAAGGATACAGCAATCAGCCCCAGCATTTT.

This clonotype was observed many times. The chain recombines TRBV12-3 or TRBV12-4 with TRBJ2-5; D not certain. The CDR3 extends over 13 amino acids. With 6 bases removed from V and 5 bases from J, the gap between germline ends came to 13 bases. CDR3 bases: TGTGCCAGCAGGGTAGTGGGTAAGGAGACCCAGTACTTC. Translating gives CASRVVGKETQYF.